This is a list of T cell receptor beta chains from one sample in a study. MiXCR, applied by TCRdb to the 5' RACE reads, yields one record per CDR3 protein. The sample carries some 57,000 distinct CDR3 sequences, approximately 17% recorded once. Sequencing was done on a sample of naive CD4+ T cells sorted from blood. Source of these receptors: a female donor with breast cancer. CDR3s include the opening cysteine and the closing phenylalanine or tryptophan. The D gene is left open where the match is weak. Clone sizes are given selectively: once, few, many, or a class where the clone is expanded.

TRBJ1-2,TRBV7-9,-,few,TGTGCCAGCAGCTTAGAACAGTCTCATGGCTACACCTTC,CASSLEQSHGYTF
TRBJ2-6,TRBV4-1,-,few,TGCGCCAGCAGCCAAGAGCCCAGGGTAGCTGGGGCCAACGTCCTGACTTTC,CASSQEPRVAGANVLTF
TRBJ2-3,TRBV7-2,-,few,TGTGCCAGCACCCCTCAAGCCGGCACAGATACGCAGTATTTT,CASTPQAGTDTQYF
TRBJ1-1,TRBV5-1,TRBD1,-,TGCGCCAGCAGCTGGACAGGTACCACTGAAGCTTTCTTT,CASSWTGTTEAFF
TRBJ1-1,TRBV5-1,TRBD1,few,TGCGCCAGCAGCCGCAGGACAGGGGTGAATGAAGCTTTCTTT,CASSRRTGVNEAFF
TRBJ1-4,TRBV4-1,-,-,TGCGCCAGCAGGCGAGGGTCAGGGGAAGGAAATGAAAAACTGCTTTTT,CASRRGSGEGNEKLLF
TRBJ1-5,TRBV5-1,-,many,TGCGCCAGCAGCTTGATGGTTGATCAGCCCCAGCATTTT,CASSLMVDQPQHF
TRBJ2-3,TRBV20-1,TRBD2,few,TGCAGTGCTGCTACGCTCGGACTAGCGGGTTCAGATACGCAGTATTTT,CSAATLGLAGSDTQYF
TRBJ1-6,TRBV11-2,-,few,TGTGCCAGCACTCCGCGAAGTAGTCGGCAGGATAATTCACCCCTCCACTTT,CASTPRSSRQDNSPLHF
TRBJ1-1,TRBV5-1,-,many,TGCGCCAGCAGCTTGCGGGGACAAGAGAACACTGAAGCTTTCTTT,CASSLRGQENTEAFF
TRBJ2-1,TRBV20-1,-,few,TGCAGTGCTAGGTTGGGAGGTTGGGGCAATGAGCAGTTCTTC,CSARLGGWGNEQFF
TRBJ1-2,TRBV30,-,few,TGTGCCTGGAGTATTCGGGGCCCTAACTATGGCTACACCTTC,CAWSIRGPNYGYTF
TRBJ1-4,TRBV9,-,-,TGTGCCAGCAGCGTAGAAGGTGATCGGGATGAAAAACTGTTTTTT,CASSVEGDRDEKLFF
TRBJ1-1,TRBV5-1,TRBD1,many,TGCGCCAGCAGAACCCAATCCGACAGGGACGGTGAAGCTTTCTTT,CASRTQSDRDGEAFF
TRBJ2-7,TRBV25-1,-,-,TGTGCCAGCAGTAAGGGGTCGGCTCGCTCGGACGAGCAGTACTTC,CASSKGSARSDEQYF
TRBJ1-2,TRBV11-3,-,few,TGTGCCAGCAGCTTAGTCGCGGCAGATTATGGCTACACCTTC,CASSLVAADYGYTF
TRBJ2-2,TRBV20-1,-,many,TGCAGTGCTAGAGATTTGGAGGGTACCGGGGAGCTGTTTTTT,CSARDLEGTGELFF
TRBJ2-3,TRBV7-8,-,few,TGTGCCAGCAGCCCCCCTAGGGTAGATACGCAGTATTTT,CASSPPRVDTQYF
TRBJ2-7,TRBV5-1,TRBD1,-,TGCGCCAGCAGCCGGGGACAGCCTGGCTACGAGCAGTACTTC,CASSRGQPGYEQYF
TRBJ2-7,TRBV28,-,-,TGTGCCAGCAGTTCAGAGTACGAGCAGTACTTC,CASSSEYEQYF